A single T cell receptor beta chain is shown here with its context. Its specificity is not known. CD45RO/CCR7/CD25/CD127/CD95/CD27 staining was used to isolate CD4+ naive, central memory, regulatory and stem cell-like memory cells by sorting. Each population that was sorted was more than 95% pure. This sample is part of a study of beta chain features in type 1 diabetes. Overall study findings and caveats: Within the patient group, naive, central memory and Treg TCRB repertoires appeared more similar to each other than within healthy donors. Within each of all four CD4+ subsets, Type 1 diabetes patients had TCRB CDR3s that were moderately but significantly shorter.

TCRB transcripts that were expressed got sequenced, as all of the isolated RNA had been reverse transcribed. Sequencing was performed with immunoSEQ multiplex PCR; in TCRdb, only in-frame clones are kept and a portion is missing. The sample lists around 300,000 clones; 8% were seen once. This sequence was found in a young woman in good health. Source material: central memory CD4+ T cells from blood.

CDR3 DNA: TGTGCCAGCAGTTTAGGACCACCGTCGGGTTCACCCCTCCACTTT. As protein: CASSLGPPSGSPLHF. The chain is built from TRBV27 and TRBJ1-6; the D is unclear. The CDR3 extends over 15 amino acids. Trimming stripped 2 bases from V and 9 bases from J, with 14 bases between. Germline loops: CDR1 MNHEY, CDR2 SMNVEV (reference sequence).